This paragraph reports one T cell receptor (beta chain). The antigen remains unidentified. The data were obtained in a study of CD4 T cells in relation to SARS-CoV-2 and coronaviruses. Before the COVID-19 pandemic, during about 2011-2019, CD4+ T cells were taken from unexposed donors. The cells were cultured for approximately 10 days before CD4+ T cells were isolated. The protocol was immunoSEQ multiplex PCR, while the TCRdb copy is restricted to in-frame clones and leaves out a portion. The sample includes 20,000 to 25,000 clones, 76% of them seen just once. Sequenced: CD4+ T cells from PBMCs, cultured in vitro. This clonotype was sampled from a human donor in good health.

This CDR3 is CASSRGTAGNGETQYF. As DNA, the CDR3 is TGCGCCAGCAGCCGAGGGACGGCTGGAAATGGGGAGACCCAGTACTTC. The chain couples TRBV5-1 to TRBJ2-5, with D tentatively TRBD1 or TRBD2 (5 bases each). V gave up 4 bases and J gave up 5 bases, with 21 bases separating them. The CDR3 sequence is 16 residues long. The V gene's germline CDR1 is SGHRS and CDR2 YFSETQ. Combining the CDR3 with reference TRBV5-1 and TRBJ2-5 gives the whole variable domain KAGVTQTPRYLIKTRGQQVTLSCSPISGHRSVSWYQQTPGQGLQFLFEYFSETQRNKGNFPGRFSGRQFSNSRSEMNVSTLELGDSALYLCASSRGTAGNGETQYFGPGTRLLVL.